A selection of T cell receptor beta chains follows, all from one sample in a study of OX40 agonist ivuxolimab in advanced cancers. Only in-frame clones appear in the TCRdb table, and some are missing; sequencing was by immunoSEQ multiplex PCR. The data show more than 85,000 clones, roughly 89% seen once. Material: CD4+ or CD8+ T cells sorted from blood, obtained in a trial of the OX40 agonist ivuxolimab. These TCRs come from an adult with an advanced solid tumor such as melanoma, head and neck, liver or kidney cancer. CDR3s include the opening cysteine and the closing phenylalanine or tryptophan. D genes are given only for firm matches. Clone size is shown for a subset of rows, as once, few, many or a class of expanded clone.

v_gene	j_gene	len	abundance	d_gene	CDR3aa	CDR3nt
TRBV29-1	TRBJ2-7	12	NA	TRBD1	CSVGGQTYEQYF	TGCAGCGTTGGGGGACAGACCTACGAGCAGTACTTC
TRBV27	TRBJ1-5	14	many	NA	CASSSRAGNQPQHF	TGTGCCAGCAGTTCGCGAGCTGGAAATCAGCCCCAGCATTTT
TRBV7-2	TRBJ2-2	16	NA	NA	CASSFAGTPTTGELFF	TGTGCCAGCAGCTTCGCCGGGACGCCTACAACCGGGGAGCTGTTTTTT
TRBV5-1	TRBJ2-2	15	NA	TRBD1	CASSAGQGGTGELFF	TGCGCCAGCAGCGCCGGACAGGGTGGGACCGGGGAGCTGTTTTTT
TRBV6-6	TRBJ1-5	14	NA	TRBD1	CASSPQGVNQPQHF	TGTGCCAGCAGTCCCCAGGGGGTCAATCAGCCCCAGCATTTT
TRBV5-1	TRBJ2-7	15	NA	NA	CASSLGGDRAYEQYF	TGCGCCAGCAGCTTGGGAGGGGATCGAGCCTACGAGCAGTACTTC
TRBV7-9	TRBJ1-1	14	NA	TRBD1	CASSFGQGNTEAFF	TGTGCCAGCAGCTTTGGACAGGGGAACACTGAAGCTTTCTTT
TRBV5-1	TRBJ2-1	14	NA	TRBD1	CASYDRALYNEQFF	TGCGCCAGTTACGACAGGGCTCTGTACAATGAGCAGTTCTTC
TRBV11-2	TRBJ1-3	13	NA	NA	CASSLDLGNTIYF	TGTGCCAGCAGCTTAGATTTAGGAAACACCATATATTTT
TRBV5-6	TRBJ2-7	15	NA	NA	CASSYAFGGSYEQYF	TGTGCCAGCAGCTACGCGTTTGGGGGTTCCTACGAGCAGTACTTC
TRBV20-1	TRBJ1-5	11	NA	NA	CSARRGQPQHF	TGCAGTGCTAGAAGAGGTCAGCCCCAGCATTTT
TRBV4-2	TRBJ1-2	16	NA	NA	CASSPKMRWEGLGYTF	TGTGCCAGCAGCCCAAAAATGCGGTGGGAGGGGCTCGGCTACACCTTC
TRBV28	TRBJ1-1	15	NA	TRBD1	CASSPHGTGLTEAFF	TGTGCCAGCAGTCCACATGGGACAGGGTTAACTGAAGCTTTCTTT
TRBV7-2	TRBJ2-5	15	NA	NA	CASSSSEGLEETQYF	TGTGCCAGCAGCTCCTCGGAAGGATTAGAAGAGACCCAGTACTTC
TRBV7-9	TRBJ1-6	8	few	NA	CRNSPLHF	TGCCGGAATTCACCCCTCCACTTT
TRBV7-2	TRBJ2-3	12	NA	NA	CASSSERYTQYF	TGTGCCAGCAGCTCGGAGAGATATACGCAGTATTTT
TRBV28	TRBJ1-5	16	NA	NA	CASSLRAGVIWQPQHF	TGTGCCAGCAGTTTAAGGGCGGGGGTAATATGGCAGCCCCAGCATTTT
TRBV19	TRBJ2-5	11	NA	NA	CASSLAETQYF	TGTGCCAGTAGTCTTGCGGAGACCCAGTACTTC
TRBV29-1	TRBJ2-1	14	NA	NA	CSVGLKGGGNEQFF	TGCAGCGTTGGCCTGAAAGGGGGGGGGAATGAGCAGTTCTTC
TRBV27	TRBJ1-1	13	NA	NA	CASWGRGGTEAFF	TGTGCCAGCTGGGGGAGAGGGGGGACTGAAGCTTTCTTT
TRBV18	TRBJ2-7	14	many	NA	CASSPGGPSYEQYF	TGTGCCAGCTCACCTGGGGGACCTTCGTACGAGCAGTACTTC
TRBV19	TRBJ1-5	16	NA	NA	CASNLMAAVSNQPQHF	TGTGCCAGTAATTTGATGGCAGCAGTTAGCAATCAGCCCCAGCATTTT
TRBV7-9	TRBJ2-5	15	NA	NA	CASSPPSGQQETQYF	TGTGCCAGCAGCCCACCCTCTGGACAGCAAGAGACCCAGTACTTC
TRBV18	TRBJ2-1	14	NA	NA	CASSPVENVLEQFF	TGTGCCAGCTCACCAGTAGAGAACGTTCTTGAGCAGTTCTTC
TRBV7-2	TRBJ2-7	14	NA	TRBD1	CASSARDRGHEQYF	TGTGCCAGCAGCGCTAGGGACAGGGGACACGAGCAGTACTTC
TRBV5-1	TRBJ2-5	15	once	TRBD1	CASSLEAGQAETQYF	TGCGCCAGCAGCTTGGAGGCGGGACAGGCCGAGACCCAGTACTTC
TRBV7-6	TRBJ2-5	14	once	NA	CASSLGLNQETQYF	TGTGCCAGCAGCTTAGGTCTGAACCAAGAGACCCAGTACTTC
TRBV5-4	TRBJ2-7	14	NA	TRBD1	CASSFRQGSYEQYF	TGTGCCAGCAGTTTTCGACAGGGGAGCTACGAGCAGTACTTC
TRBV4-3	TRBJ1-3	17	NA	NA	CASSQEFRGFTGNTIYF	TGCGCCAGCAGCCAAGAGTTTCGGGGATTCACTGGAAACACCATATATTTT
TRBV28	TRBJ1-2	12	few	TRBD1	CASRTGEAGYTF	TGTGCCAGTCGGACAGGGGAGGCTGGCTACACCTTC
TRBV11-1	TRBJ1-4	15	once	NA	CASSPQTGPNEKLFF	TGTGCCAGCAGCCCCCAGACGGGACCTAATGAAAAACTGTTTTTT
TRBV4-2	TRBJ2-3	17	NA	TRBD2	CASSHGSTSGGPDTQYF	TGTGCCAGCAGCCATGGGTCGACTAGCGGGGGTCCAGATACGCAGTATTTT
TRBV2	TRBJ2-5	13	NA	NA	CASKGGRRETQYF	TGTGCCAGCAAGGGGGGCCGCAGGGAGACCCAGTACTTC
TRBV19	TRBJ1-5	13	NA	NA	CASSSDSNQPQHF	TGTGCCAGTAGCAGTGATAGCAATCAGCCCCAGCATTTT
TRBV4-3	TRBJ1-2	14	NA	NA	CASSQDRGVDGYTF	TGCGCCAGCAGCCAAGATAGGGGGGTTGATGGCTACACCTTC
TRBV6-1	TRBJ1-2	14	NA	NA	CASSVTGWRNGYTF	TGTGCCAGCAGTGTGACGGGGTGGAGGAATGGCTACACCTTC
TRBV19	TRBJ1-5	17	NA	TRBD1	CASSIRGTVLSNQPQHF	TGTGCCAGTAGTATTCGGGGGACAGTCCTTAGCAATCAGCCCCAGCATTTT